This T cell receptor (beta chain) was documented in a study of T cells after posttransplantation cyclophosphamide. Study-wide results and limits: Recipient CMV seropositivity and CMV reactivation strongly tracked TRB clonality. Donor CD8+ memory clones often dominated recipient blood repertoires at later times. Skin or GI-infiltrating T cells shared few TRB sequences with blood.

Sequenced by immunoSEQ multiplex PCR; TCRdb stores in-frame clones only, minus some. The sample lists fewer than 25,000 clones, 86% seen once, with 6.3% in the top ten. This clone was seen only once. Its antigen is still unknown. V lost 4 bases to trimming and J lost 0 bases; unmatched junction nucleotides: 5. There are 17 residues in the CDR3. Germline CDR1 SGHNT, CDR2 YYREEE (reference sequence). J is TRBJ2-1 and V is TRBV5-4; 12 bases align to TRBD2. Sequenced sample: PBMCs. This sequence originates from a woman aged 60 to 75 with a blood cancer, CMV-positive, and with a related stem cell donor. CDR3 in DNA: TGTGCCAGCAGCCATTTGGGACTAGCGGGCTCCTACAATGAGCAGTTCTTC. It is translated as CASSHLGLAGSYNEQFF. The full variable domain, with the rest looked up from reference TRBV5-4 and TRBJ2-1, is ETGVTQSPTHLIKTRGQQVTLRCSSQSGHNTVSWYQQALGQGPQFIFQYYREEENGRGNFPPRFSGLQFPNYSSELNVNALELDDSALYLCASSHLGLAGSYNEQFFGPGTRLTVL.